The rows below give T cell receptor beta chains drawn from one sample of a study of T cell repertoires in cytomegalovirus infection. MiXCR, applied by TCRdb to the reads, yields one record per CDR3 protein. The table has 150,000 to 190,000 distinct CDR3 sequences, less than 25% seen once. Sample: PBMCs. Receptor source: a human donor in good health (CMV status not recorded). Some clones in this sample may be carry-over from other donors' samples. Each CDR3 is given with its conserved first and last residue. Each record gives: clone size, J gene, V gene, D gene, CDR3 protein, CDR3 DNA. D genes are given only for firm matches. Where a row states a size, it is once, few, many or the class of an expanded clone; other rows omit it.

>NA|TRBJ1-5|TRBV4-1|TRBD1
CASSQVKGAWSNQPQHF
TGCGCCAGCAGCCAAGTCAAGGGGGCTTGGAGCAATCAGCCCCAGCATTTT
>many|TRBJ2-2|TRBV7-2|NA
CASSPDSSNTGELFF
TGTGCCAGCAGCCCGGACAGTTCGAACACCGGGGAGCTGTTTTTT
>NA|TRBJ1-5|TRBV20-1|NA
CSARRAGEDQPQHF
TGCAGTGCTAGAAGGGCAGGGGAGGATCAGCCCCAGCATTTT
>NA|TRBJ2-7|TRBV2|NA
CASTALTGYEQYF
TGTGCCAGCACCGCCCTGACAGGCTACGAGCAGTACTTC
>NA|TRBJ2-5|TRBV7-4|TRBD2
CASSNMREGRSETQYF
TGTGCCAGCAGCAACATGCGGGAGGGCCGTTCGGAGACCCAGTACTTC
>many|TRBJ2-5|TRBV4-2|TRBD1
CASSPQLGQGGETQYF
TGTGCCAGCAGCCCTCAACTCGGACAGGGGGGAGAGACCCAGTACTTC
>NA|TRBJ1-2|TRBV12-3/TRBV12-4|TRBD1
CASRGTGGDGYTF
TGTGCCAGCAGAGGGACAGGGGGTGATGGCTACACCTTC
>few|TRBJ2-5|TRBV11-2|TRBD1
CASSFTGGSRDFETQYF
TGTGCCAGCAGCTTCACAGGGGGTTCCCGAGATTTCGAGACCCAGTACTTC
>NA|TRBJ1-5|TRBV5-8|NA
CASSLFDAYNQPQHF
TGTGCCAGCAGCTTGTTCGACGCCTACAATCAGCCCCAGCATTTT
>NA|TRBJ2-3|TRBV6-2/TRBV6-3|TRBD2
CASRSSGYSTDTQYF
TGTGCCAGCAGGTCTAGCGGTTATAGCACAGATACGCAGTATTTT
>many|TRBJ2-1|TRBV6-5|NA
CASSYTSGGNYNEQFF
TGTGCCAGCAGTTACACCTCCGGGGGAAACTACAATGAGCAGTTCTTC
>NA|TRBJ2-7|TRBV28|NA
CASTHNGLPYEQYF
TGTGCCAGCACCCATAATGGGCTCCCCTACGAGCAGTACTTC
>NA|TRBJ1-5|TRBV28|NA
CVSGVGNHQQPQHF
TGTGTCAGCGGGGTAGGCAACCACCAACAGCCCCAGCATTTT
>once|TRBJ2-7|TRBV12-3/TRBV12-4|NA
CASSSGSGQYF
TGTGCCAGCAGTTCTGGCTCCGGGCAGTACTTC
>few|TRBJ1-1|TRBV14|NA
CASSQAPRGSTEAFF
TGTGCCAGCAGCCAAGCCCCCAGGGGTTCCACTGAAGCTTTCTTT
>NA|TRBJ2-2|TRBV6-2/TRBV6-3|NA
CASSYSEGTGELFF
TGTGCCAGCAGTTACTCGGAAGGCACCGGGGAGCTGTTTTTT
>many|TRBJ2-5|TRBV7-2|TRBD1
CASSKPRTGGGETQYF
TGTGCCAGCAGCAAGCCGAGGACAGGGGGTGGAGAGACCCAGTACTTC
>many|TRBJ2-2|TRBV7-2|NA
CASSLVRVSGELFF
TGTGCCAGCAGCTTAGTCAGGGTTTCCGGGGAGCTGTTTTTT
>NA|TRBJ1-6|TRBV15|NA
CATSESRTFLGRSPLHF
TGTGCCACCAGCGAAAGTCGGACCTTCCTAGGCAGGTCACCCCTCCACTTT
>few|TRBJ1-1|TRBV6-5|NA
CASRDWGGNTEAFF
TGTGCCAGCAGGGATTGGGGTGGTAACACTGAAGCTTTCTTT
>NA|TRBJ2-3|TRBV20-1|TRBD2
CSAGLAGGTDTQYF
TGCAGTGCTGGACTAGCGGGAGGGACAGATACGCAGTATTTT
>many|TRBJ2-1|TRBV28|NA
CASSPDGRTYNEQFF
TGTGCCAGCAGTCCTGACGGGAGAACCTACAATGAGCAGTTCTTC
>many|TRBJ1-5|TRBV6-2/TRBV6-3|NA
CASSNGWGLGQPQHF
TGTGCCAGCAGCAATGGATGGGGACTAGGACAGCCCCAGCATTTT
>few|TRBJ1-6|TRBV7-2|NA
CASSQESSYNSPLHF
TGTGCCAGCAGCCAAGAGAGCTCCTATAATTCACCCCTCCACTTT
>few|TRBJ2-7|TRBV28|TRBD1
CASSTRGRQGAPPSYEQYF
TGTGCCAGCAGTACAAGGGGGAGACAGGGAGCCCCACCCTCCTACGAGCAGTACTTC
>few|TRBJ1-1|TRBV7-8|NA
CASRLLGRLGVDTEAFF
TGTGCCAGCAGGTTACTAGGACGGCTGGGGGTGGACACTGAAGCTTTCTTT
>many|TRBJ2-2|TRBV28|NA
CASRINQPTGELFF
TGTGCCAGCAGGATTAATCAGCCCACCGGGGAGCTGTTTTTT
>many|TRBJ2-7|TRBV11-2|NA
CASSSGTPPWEQYF
TGTGCCAGCAGCTCCGGGACACCTCCTTGGGAGCAGTACTTC
>many|TRBJ2-1|TRBV7-2|NA
CASSSRAYNEQFF
TGTGCCAGCAGCTCCCGGGCGTACAATGAGCAGTTCTTC
>NA|TRBJ2-7|TRBV28|NA
CASRVRDSLYEQYF
TGTGCCAGCAGAGTCCGGGACTCCCTCTACGAGCAGTACTTC
>few|TRBJ2-1|TRBV27|TRBD1
CASSPGQGIGEQFF
TGTGCCAGCAGTCCGGGACAGGGAATTGGCGAGCAGTTCTTC
>many|TRBJ2-4|TRBV5-6|TRBD2
CASSLGAGVFGIQYF
TGTGCCAGCAGTCTTGGGGCGGGAGTGTTTGGCATTCAGTACTTC
>few|TRBJ1-4|TRBV12-3/TRBV12-4|NA
CASSPNLGDNEKLFF
TGTGCCAGCAGTCCTAATTTGGGGGATAATGAAAAACTGTTTTTT
>NA|TRBJ2-6|TRBV7-4|NA
CASSLPRNRASGSNVLTF
TGTGCCAGCAGCTTACCCCGGAACAGGGCCAGTGGGTCCAACGTCCTGACTTTC
>NA|TRBJ2-3|TRBV7-8|TRBD2
CASGVAGGPRDTQYF
TGTGCCAGCGGCGTAGCGGGGGGGCCGAGAGATACGCAGTATTTT
>NA|TRBJ2-7|TRBV7-9|TRBD1
CASSPPPSGQKRSEQYF
TGTGCCAGCAGCCCCCCCCCTTCGGGACAGAAAAGGAGCGAGCAGTACTTC
>few|TRBJ2-2|TRBV4-1|TRBD2
CASSQDFLAGRANTGELFF
TGCGCCAGCAGCCAAGATTTTCTAGCGGGGAGAGCGAACACCGGGGAGCTGTTTTTT
>NA|TRBJ2-5|TRBV2|NA
CASSGRVRETQYF
TGTGCCAGCAGTGGCAGGGTCAGGGAGACCCAGTACTTC
>many|TRBJ2-3|TRBV7-2|NA
CASSVGRSRVRTDTQYF
TGTGCCAGCAGCGTCGGACGGTCAAGGGTTAGGACAGATACGCAGTATTTT
>few|TRBJ2-7|TRBV28|TRBD1
CASSTGQGAWSYEQYF
TGTGCCAGCAGTACCGGACAGGGGGCTTGGTCCTACGAGCAGTACTTC
>NA|TRBJ1-4|TRBV14|NA
CASSQDWNEELFF
TGTGCCAGCAGCCAAGACTGGAATGAAGAACTGTTTTTT
>few|TRBJ2-7|TRBV2|TRBD1
CASTGDSGTGNYEQYF
TGTGCCAGCACGGGGGACTCCGGGACAGGAAACTACGAGCAGTACTTC
>NA|TRBJ2-7|TRBV5-4|NA
CASSRSGGAYEQYF
TGTGCCAGCAGCCGCTCCGGGGGTGCGTACGAGCAGTACTTC
>many|TRBJ2-1|TRBV7-8|TRBD2
CASSLVSGGDNEQFF
TGTGCCAGCAGCTTAGTTAGCGGGGGGGACAATGAGCAGTTCTTC
>few|TRBJ1-1|TRBV5-1|TRBD1
CASSLYPPQGMPEAFF
TGCGCCAGCAGCTTGTACCCCCCACAGGGGATGCCTGAAGCTTTCTTT
>many|TRBJ2-7|TRBV7-8|TRBD2
CASSLRAGVLKGYEQYF
TGTGCCAGCAGCTTAAGAGCGGGAGTTCTTAAAGGATACGAGCAGTACTTC
>few|TRBJ2-3|TRBV14|NA
CASSHGGITDTQYF
TGTGCCAGCAGCCATGGGGGGATCACAGATACGCAGTATTTT
>few|TRBJ2-2|TRBV6-2/TRBV6-3|TRBD1
CASSYGQGMSNTGELFF
TGTGCCAGCAGTTACGGACAGGGGATGTCGAACACCGGGGAGCTGTTTTTT
>many|TRBJ2-4|TRBV7-2|NA
CASSLNPARGRAKNIQYF
TGTGCCAGCAGCCTAAACCCCGCAAGAGGAAGGGCCAAAAACATTCAGTACTTC